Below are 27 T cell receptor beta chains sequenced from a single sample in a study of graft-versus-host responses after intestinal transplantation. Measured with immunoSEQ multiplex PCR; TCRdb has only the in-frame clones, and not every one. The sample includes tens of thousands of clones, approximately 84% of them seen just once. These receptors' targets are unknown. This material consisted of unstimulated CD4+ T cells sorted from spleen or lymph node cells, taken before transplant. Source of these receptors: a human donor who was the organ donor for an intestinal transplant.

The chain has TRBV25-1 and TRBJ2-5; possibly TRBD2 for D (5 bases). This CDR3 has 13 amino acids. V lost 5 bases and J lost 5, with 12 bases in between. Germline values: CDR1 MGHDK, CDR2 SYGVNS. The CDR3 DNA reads TGTGCCAGCAGTTTGGCGGGCCGGGAGACCCAGTACTTC. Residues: CASSLAGRETQYF.

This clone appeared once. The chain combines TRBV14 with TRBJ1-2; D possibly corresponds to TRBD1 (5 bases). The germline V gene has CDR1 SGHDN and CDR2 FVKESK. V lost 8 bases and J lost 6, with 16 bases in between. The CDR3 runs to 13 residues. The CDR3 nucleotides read TGTGCCAGCGCCGTATACCAGGGAAATGGCTACACCTTC. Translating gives CASAVYQGNGYTF.

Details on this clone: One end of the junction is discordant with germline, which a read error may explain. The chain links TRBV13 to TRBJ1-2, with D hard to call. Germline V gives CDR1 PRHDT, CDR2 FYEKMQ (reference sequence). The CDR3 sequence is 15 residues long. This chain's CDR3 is CASSLGEQVFSRATF. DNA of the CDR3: TGTGCCAGCAGCCTAGGAGAGCAGGTCTTTTCGCGGGCCACCTTC.

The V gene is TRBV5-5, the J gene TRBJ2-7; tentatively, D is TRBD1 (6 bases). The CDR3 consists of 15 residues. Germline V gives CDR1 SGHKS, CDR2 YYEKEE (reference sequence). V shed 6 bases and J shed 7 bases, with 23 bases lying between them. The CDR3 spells CASTLGAGISWEQYV. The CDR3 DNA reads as TGTGCCAGCACCCTGGGGGCCGGTATTTCATGGGAGCAGTACGTC.

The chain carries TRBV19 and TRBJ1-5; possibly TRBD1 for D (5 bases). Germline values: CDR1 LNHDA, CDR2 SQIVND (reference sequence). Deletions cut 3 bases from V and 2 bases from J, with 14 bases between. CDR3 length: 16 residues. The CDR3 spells CASSISEGDGNQPQHF. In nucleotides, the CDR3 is TGTGCCAGTAGTATTTCGGAAGGGGATGGCAATCAGCCCCAGCATTTT.

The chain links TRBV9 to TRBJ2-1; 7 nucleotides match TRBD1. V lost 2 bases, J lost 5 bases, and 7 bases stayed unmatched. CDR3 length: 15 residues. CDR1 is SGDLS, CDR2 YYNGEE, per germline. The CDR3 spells CASSVGPTGDNEQFF. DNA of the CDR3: TGTGCCAGCAGCGTCGGGCCCACAGGGGACAATGAGCAGTTCTTC.

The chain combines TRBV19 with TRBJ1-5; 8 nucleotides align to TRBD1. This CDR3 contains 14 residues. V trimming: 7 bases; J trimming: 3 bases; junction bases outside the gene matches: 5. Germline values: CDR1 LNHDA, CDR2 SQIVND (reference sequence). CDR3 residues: CASKRTGINQPQHF. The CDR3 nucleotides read TGTGCCAGTAAAAGGACAGGGATCAATCAGCCCCAGCATTTT. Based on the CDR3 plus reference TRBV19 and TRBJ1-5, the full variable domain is DGGITQSPKYLFRKEGQNVTLSCEQNLNHDAMYWYRQDPGQGLRLIYYSQIVNDFQKGDIAEGYSVSREKKESFPLTVTSAQKNPTAFYLCASKRTGINQPQHFGDGTRLSIL.

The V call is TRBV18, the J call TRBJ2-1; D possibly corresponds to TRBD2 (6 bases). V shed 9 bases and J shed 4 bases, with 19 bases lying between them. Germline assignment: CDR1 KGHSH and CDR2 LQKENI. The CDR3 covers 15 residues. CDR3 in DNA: TGTGCCAGACAAACCCCCGGGAGTCTTTACAATGAGCAGTTCTTC. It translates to CARQTPGSLYNEQFF.

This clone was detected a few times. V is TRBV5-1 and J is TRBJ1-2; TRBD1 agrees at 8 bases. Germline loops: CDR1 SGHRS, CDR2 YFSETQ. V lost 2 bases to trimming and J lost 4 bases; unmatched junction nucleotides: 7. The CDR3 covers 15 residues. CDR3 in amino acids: CASSFGQGARYGYTF. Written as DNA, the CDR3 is TGCGCCAGCAGCTTCGGGCAGGGGGCGCGCTATGGCTACACCTTC.

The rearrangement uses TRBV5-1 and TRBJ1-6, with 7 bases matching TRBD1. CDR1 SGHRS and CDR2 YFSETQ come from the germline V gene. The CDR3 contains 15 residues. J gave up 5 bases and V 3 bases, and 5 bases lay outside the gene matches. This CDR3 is CASSSTGPNNSPLHF. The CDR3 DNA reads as TGCGCCAGCAGCTCGACAGGGCCGAATAATTCACCCCTCCACTTT.

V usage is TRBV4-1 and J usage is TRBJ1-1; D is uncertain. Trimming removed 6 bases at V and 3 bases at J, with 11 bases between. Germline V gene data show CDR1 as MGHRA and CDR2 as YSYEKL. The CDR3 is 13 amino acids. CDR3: CASRRGFDTEAFF. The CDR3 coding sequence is TGCGCCAGCAGGAGAGGGTTCGACACTGAAGCTTTCTTT.

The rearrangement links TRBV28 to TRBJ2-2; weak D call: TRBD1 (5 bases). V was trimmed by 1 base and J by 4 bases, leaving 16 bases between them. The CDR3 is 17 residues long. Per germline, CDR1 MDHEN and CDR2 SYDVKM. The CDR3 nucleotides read TGTGCCAGCAGTTTATTGGCAGGGCTACCGGGCACCGGGGAGCTGTTTTTT. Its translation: CASSLLAGLPGTGELFF.

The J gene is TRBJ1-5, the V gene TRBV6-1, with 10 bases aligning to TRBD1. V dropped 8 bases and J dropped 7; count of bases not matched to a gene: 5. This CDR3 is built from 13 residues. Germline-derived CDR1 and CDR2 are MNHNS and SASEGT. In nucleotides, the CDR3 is TGTGCCAGCGGGACAGGGGCTATGCAGCCCCAGCATTTT. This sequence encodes CASGTGAMQPQHF.

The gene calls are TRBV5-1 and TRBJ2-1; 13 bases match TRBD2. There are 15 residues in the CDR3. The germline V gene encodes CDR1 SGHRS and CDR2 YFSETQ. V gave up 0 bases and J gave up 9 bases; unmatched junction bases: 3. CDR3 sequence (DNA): TGCGCCAGCAGCTTGGAACTAGCGGGGGGGCCTGAGCAGTTCTTC. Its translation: CASSLELAGGPEQFF.

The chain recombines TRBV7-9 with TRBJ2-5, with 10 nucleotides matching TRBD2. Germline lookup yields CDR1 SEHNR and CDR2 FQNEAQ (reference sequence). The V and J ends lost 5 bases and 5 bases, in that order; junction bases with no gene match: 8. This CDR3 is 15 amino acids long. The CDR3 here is CASSRAGGPYETQYF. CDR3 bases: TGTGCCAGCAGCAGAGCGGGGGGGCCCTATGAGACCCAGTACTTC.

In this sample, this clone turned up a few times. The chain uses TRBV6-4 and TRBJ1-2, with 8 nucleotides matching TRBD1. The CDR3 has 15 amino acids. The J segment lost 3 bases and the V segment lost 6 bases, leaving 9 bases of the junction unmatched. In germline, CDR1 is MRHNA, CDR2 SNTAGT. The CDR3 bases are TGTGCCAGCAGCGGGAGGACAGGGAGCGACTATGGCTACACCTTC. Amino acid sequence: CASSGRTGSDYGYTF.

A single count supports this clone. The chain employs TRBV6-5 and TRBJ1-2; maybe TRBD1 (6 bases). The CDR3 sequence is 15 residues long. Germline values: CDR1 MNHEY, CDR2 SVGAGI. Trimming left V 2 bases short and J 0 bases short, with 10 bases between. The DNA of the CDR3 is TGTGCCAGCAGTTACATTACAGGGCCTAACTATGGCTACACCTTC. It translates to CASSYITGPNYGYTF.

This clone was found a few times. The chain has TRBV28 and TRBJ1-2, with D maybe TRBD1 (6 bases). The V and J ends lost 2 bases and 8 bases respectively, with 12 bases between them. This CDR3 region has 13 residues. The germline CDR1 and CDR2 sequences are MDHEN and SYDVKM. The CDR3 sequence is CASSLNRDRGYTF. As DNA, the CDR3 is TGTGCCAGCAGTTTAAACAGGGATCGAGGCTACACCTTC.

DNA for the CDR3: TGTGCCACCACAGAGGCCGGGACAGGGATGAATCAGCCCCAGCATTTT. Amino acids: CATTEAGTGMNQPQHF. The chain combines TRBV19 with TRBJ1-5, with TRBD1 identical over 9 bases. The length of the CDR3 is 16 residues. Germline assignment: CDR1 LNHDA and CDR2 SQIVND (reference sequence). V was pared by 10 bases and J by 4 bases, with 14 bases of the junction left unmatched.

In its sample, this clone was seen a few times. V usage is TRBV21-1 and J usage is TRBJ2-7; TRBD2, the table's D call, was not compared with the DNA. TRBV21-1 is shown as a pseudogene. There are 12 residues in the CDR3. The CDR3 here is CASSASFGKQYV. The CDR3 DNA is TGTGCCAGCAGCGCTAGTTTCGGGAAGCAGTACGTC.

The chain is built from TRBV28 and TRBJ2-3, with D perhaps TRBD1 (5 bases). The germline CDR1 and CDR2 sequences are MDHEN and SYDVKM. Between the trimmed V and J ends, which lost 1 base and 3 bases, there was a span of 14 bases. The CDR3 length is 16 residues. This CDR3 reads CASSLSAQGITDTQYF. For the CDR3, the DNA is TGTGCCAGCAGTTTATCGGCGCAGGGCATAACAGATACGCAGTATTTT. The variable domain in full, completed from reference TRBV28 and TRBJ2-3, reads DVKVTQSSRYLVKRTGEKVFLECVQDMDHENMFWYRQDPGLGLRLIYFSYDVKMKEKGDIPEGYSVSREKKERFSLILESASTNQTSMYLCASSLSAQGITDTQYFGPGTRLTVL.

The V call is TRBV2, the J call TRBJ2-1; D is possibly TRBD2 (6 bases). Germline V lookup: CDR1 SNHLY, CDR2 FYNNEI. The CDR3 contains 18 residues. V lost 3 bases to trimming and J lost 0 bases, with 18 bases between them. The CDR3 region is CASSDKLARPSSYNEQFF. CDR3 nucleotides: TGTGCCAGCAGTGACAAACTAGCTCGTCCTAGCTCCTACAATGAGCAGTTCTTC.

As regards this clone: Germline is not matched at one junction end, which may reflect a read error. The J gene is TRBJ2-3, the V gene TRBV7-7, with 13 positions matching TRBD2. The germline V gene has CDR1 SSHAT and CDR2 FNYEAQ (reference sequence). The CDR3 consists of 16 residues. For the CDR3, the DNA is TGTGCTAGCAGCCAGGGACTAGCGGGGCAAGGTGATACGCAGTATTTT. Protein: CASSQGLAGQGDTQYF.

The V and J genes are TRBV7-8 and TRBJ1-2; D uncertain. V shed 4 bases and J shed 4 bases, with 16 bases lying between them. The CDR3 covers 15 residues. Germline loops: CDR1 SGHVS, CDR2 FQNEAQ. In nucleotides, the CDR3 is TGTGCCAGCAGCTCCCCCACAATGCAACGCTATGGCTACACCTTC. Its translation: CASSSPTMQRYGYTF.

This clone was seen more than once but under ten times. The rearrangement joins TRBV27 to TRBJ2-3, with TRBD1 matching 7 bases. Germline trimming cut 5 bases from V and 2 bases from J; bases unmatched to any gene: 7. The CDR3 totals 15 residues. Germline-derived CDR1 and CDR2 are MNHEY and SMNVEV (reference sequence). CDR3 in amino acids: CASSPTGINTDTQYF. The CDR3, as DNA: TGTGCCAGCAGTCCGACAGGGATAAACACAGATACGCAGTATTTT.

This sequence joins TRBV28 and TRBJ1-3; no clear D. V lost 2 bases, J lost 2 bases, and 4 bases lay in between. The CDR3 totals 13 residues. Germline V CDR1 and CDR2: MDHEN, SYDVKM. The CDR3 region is CASSLDTGNTIYF. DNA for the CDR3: TGTGCCAGCAGTTTAGACACTGGAAACACCATATATTTT.

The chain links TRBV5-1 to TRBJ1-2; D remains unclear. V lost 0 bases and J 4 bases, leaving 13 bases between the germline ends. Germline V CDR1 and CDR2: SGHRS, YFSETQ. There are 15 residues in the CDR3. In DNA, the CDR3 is TGCGCCAGCAGCTTGGAGGGTTCGGAGGCCTATGGCTACACCTTC. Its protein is CASSLEGSEAYGYTF.